This T cell receptor (beta chain) comes out of a study of T cell changes during pregnancy in multiple sclerosis. The protocol was immunoSEQ multiplex PCR, while the TCRdb copy is restricted to in-frame clones and leaves out a portion. The sample contains about 40,000 clones, just over 90% of which appear only once. This receptor was obtained from a female donor with multiple sclerosis, enrolled in a pregnancy study. The sequences come from peripheral blood, collected before pregnancy.

CDR3 amino acids: CASSLATGGPNEQFF. CDR3 coding DNA: TGCGCCAGCAGCTTGGCCACGGGAGGGCCCAATGAGCAGTTCTTC. The rearrangement links TRBV5-1 to TRBJ2-1; 8 bases map to TRBD2. After removal of 0 bases from V and 6 bases from J, the junction contained 5 bases not matched to a gene. Per the germline V gene, CDR1 is SGHRS and CDR2 is YFSETQ. The CDR3 contains 15 residues. The whole variable domain, remainder taken from reference TRBV5-1 and TRBJ2-1, is KAGVTQTPRYLIKTRGQQVTLSCSPISGHRSVSWYQQTPGQGLQFLFEYFSETQRNKGNFPGRFSGRQFSNSRSEMNVSTLELGDSALYLCASSLATGGPNEQFFGPGTRLTVL.